What follows is one T cell receptor (beta chain) and its context. Which antigen it targets is not known. No much larger clonotype is one base removed from it; base qualities were not supplied. Sequencing took place on an Illumina NovaSeq 6000. TCRalpha and TCRbeta cDNA libraries were constructed by 5'RACE with constant-segment primers, with sample barcodes and unique molecular identifiers being introduced. RNA was extracted from every sample with Trizol reagent. The libraries were amplified in two PCR steps, and the second step added a second sample barcode and Illumina TruSeq adapters. Sequencing of libraries was performed on an Illumina NovaSeq with 2 x 150 bp paired-end reads. The original pipeline was this. Reads were demultiplexed and collapsed into UMI-guided consensus sequences with migec v1.2.7. With mixcr v2.1.11, UMI consensuses were aligned to TRA and TRB V and J templates and assembled into clonotypes. A clonotype was counted as expanded or contracted only when both edgeR and NoisET called the clonotype significant, with the noise models trained on biological replicates. For edgeR calls, the cutoffs were a false discovery rate-adjusted p below 0.01 and a log2 fold-change threshold of 1. As an exploratory analysis of dynamics, max-normalized trajectories of the 1000 most abundant clonotypes were examined by PCA with hierarchical clustering. The CD4 or CD8 phenotype of responding clones was assigned using the separately sequenced CD4+ and CD8+ repertoires. TCRdb reanalyzed the raw reads on its own, using fastp at Q25 for trimming and MiXCR for clone calling, and kept in-frame beta chains. Merged by CDR3 protein, the rows form single entries marked with the most common genes and DNA. These V and J calls derive from TCRdb rather than the authors' analysis. A total of under 450,000 distinct CDR3 sequences appear in this sample, around a quarter of them only once. The top ten clonotypes cover 13% of the sample.

Clipping removes 2 bases from V and 1 base from J, with 1 as the unmatched junction base count. The germline V gene supplies CDR1 ENHRY and CDR2 SYGVKD. CDR3 length: 15 amino acids, cysteine to phenylalanine. Just the 45-base CDR3 DNA is kept, in frame starting at base 1. Ficoll-Paque density gradient centrifugation was the method used to isolate PBMCs. The sample originates from a study of T-cell memory formation after mild COVID-19 (dated by TCRdb to the early 2020s). In the study overall: TCR sequence clusters from the two donors were found to be largely donor specific. In a couple of donors, T-cell clones that expanded and contracted after mild COVID-19 were followed by sequencing TCRalpha and TCRbeta repertoires longitudinally. The cohort comprised two young, previously healthy adult volunteers, one female and one male. Results the study describes overall, beyond this receptor: Some responding clones were detected in pre-infection memory, suggesting pre-existing cross-reactive memory T cells joined the SARS-CoV-2 response. Whether the second-wave clones peaking on day 37 were SARS-CoV-2 specific was not confirmed. From day 15 to 85, contracting clones showed balanced CD4/CD8 phenotypes, whereas a second wave of clones that expanded from day 15 to 37 leaned towards CD4+. Only a couple of mild cases were covered by the study, and larger cohorts that include severe cases with pre-infection samples were considered necessary. Contracting CD4+ clones were located mainly in the CM and EM memory subsets, whereas CD8+ clones were found to be enriched in EMRA.

The sample was PBMCs or a T cell subset sorted from them (not recorded which). The sequence was collected from an adult woman who had mild COVID-19 (a few samples of this study predate the infection). The sample titles of this study are shuffled in the database, so cell type and time point are left out; the donor was told from shared clones. This chain is built from TRBV10-3 and TRBJ2-3; TRBD2 aligns with 9 central bases. The DNA reads TGTGCCATCAGTGAGAAGCGGGGGGGCACAGATACGCAGTATTTT. This sequence encodes CAISEKRGGTDTQYF.